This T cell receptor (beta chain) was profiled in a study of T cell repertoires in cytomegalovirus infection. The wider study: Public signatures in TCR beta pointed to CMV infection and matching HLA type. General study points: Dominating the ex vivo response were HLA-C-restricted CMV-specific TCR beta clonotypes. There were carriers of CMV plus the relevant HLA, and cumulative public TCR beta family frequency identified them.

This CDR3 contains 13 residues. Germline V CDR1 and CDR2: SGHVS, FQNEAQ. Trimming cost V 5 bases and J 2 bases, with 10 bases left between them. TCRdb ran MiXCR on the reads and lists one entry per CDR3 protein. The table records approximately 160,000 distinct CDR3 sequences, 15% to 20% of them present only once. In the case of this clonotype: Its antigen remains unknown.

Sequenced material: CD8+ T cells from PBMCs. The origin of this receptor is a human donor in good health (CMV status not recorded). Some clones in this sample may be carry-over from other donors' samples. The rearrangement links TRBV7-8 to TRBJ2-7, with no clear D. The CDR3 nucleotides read TGTGCCAGCAGCGGCCATGCGGCCTACGAGCAGTACTTC. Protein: CASSGHAAYEQYF. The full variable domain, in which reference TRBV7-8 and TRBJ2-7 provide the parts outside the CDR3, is GAGVSQSPRYKVAKRGQDVALRCDPISGHVSLFWYQQALGQGPEFLTYFQNEAQLDKSGLPSDRFFAERPEGSVSTLKIQRTQQEDSAVYLCASSGHAAYEQYFGPGTRLTVT.